The table lists the clone carrying this TCR beta chain with a count of one. The antigen is not known. The selected patients with pancreatic ductal adenocarcinoma had surgery but no neoadjuvant therapy. This sample is part of a study of T cells in pancreatic ductal adenocarcinoma. Study-wide results and limits: Compared with tumor, blood showed more total productive templates and around 8-fold more clonotypes.

Generated by immunoSEQ multiplex PCR, the TCRdb table keeps only in-frame clones and is missing some. The sample yields 100,000 or so clones, roughly 96% seen once. CDR3 length: 16 amino acids. Germline CDR1 is SGDLS and CDR2 is YYNGEE. Trimming removed 0 bases at V and 2 bases at J, with 14 bases between. This clonotype originated in a human donor with pancreatic ductal adenocarcinoma. This rearrangement joins TRBV9 to TRBJ2-5; no firm D call. The sample consisted of PBMCs. The CDR3 DNA sequence: TGTGCCAGCAGCGTAGCGGTCAGGTCGAGACAAGAGACCCAGTACTTC. It is translated as CASSVAVRSRQETQYF.